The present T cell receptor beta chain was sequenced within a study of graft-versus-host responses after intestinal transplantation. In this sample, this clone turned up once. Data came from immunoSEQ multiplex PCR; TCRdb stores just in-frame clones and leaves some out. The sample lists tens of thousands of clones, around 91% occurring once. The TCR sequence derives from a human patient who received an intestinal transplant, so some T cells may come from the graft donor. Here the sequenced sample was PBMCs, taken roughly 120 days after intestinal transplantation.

The CDR3 nucleotides read TGTGCCAGCAGTTTCTTCAGGGGGACCTACGAGCAGTACTTC. Protein: CASSFFRGTYEQYF. V gene TRBV28 combines with J gene TRBJ2-7; 7 bases line up with TRBD1. The CDR3 extends over 14 amino acids. CDR1 is MDHEN and CDR2 is SYDVKM in the germline V gene. With 3 bases clipped from V and 2 bases from J, the junction kept 4 bases outside the gene matches.